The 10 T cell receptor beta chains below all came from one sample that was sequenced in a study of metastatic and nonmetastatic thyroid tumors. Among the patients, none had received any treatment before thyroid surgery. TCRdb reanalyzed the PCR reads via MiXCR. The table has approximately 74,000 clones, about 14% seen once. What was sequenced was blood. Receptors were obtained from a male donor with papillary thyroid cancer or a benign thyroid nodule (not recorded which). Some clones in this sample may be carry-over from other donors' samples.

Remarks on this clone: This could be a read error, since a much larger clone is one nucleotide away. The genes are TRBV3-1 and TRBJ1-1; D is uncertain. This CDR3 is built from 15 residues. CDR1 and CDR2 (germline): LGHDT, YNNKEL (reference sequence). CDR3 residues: CDSSQGPTMNTEAFF. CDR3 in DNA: TGTGACAGCAGCCAAGGTCCGACCATGAACACTGAAGCTTTCTTT.

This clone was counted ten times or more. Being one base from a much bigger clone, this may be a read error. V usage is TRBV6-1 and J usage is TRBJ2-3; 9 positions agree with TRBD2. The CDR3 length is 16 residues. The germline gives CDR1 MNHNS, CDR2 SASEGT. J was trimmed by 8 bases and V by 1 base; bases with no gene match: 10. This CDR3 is CASSEGPSGNAGTQYF. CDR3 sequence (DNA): TGTGCCAGCAGTGAAGGTCCTAGCGGGAACGCAGGTACGCAGTATTTT.

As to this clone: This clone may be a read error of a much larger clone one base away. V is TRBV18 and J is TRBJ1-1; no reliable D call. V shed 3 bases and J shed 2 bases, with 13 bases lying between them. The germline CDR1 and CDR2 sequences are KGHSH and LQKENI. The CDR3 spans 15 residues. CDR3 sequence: CASSPYVRENTEAFF. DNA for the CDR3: TGTGCCAGCTCACCCTACGTCCGGGAAAACACTGAAGCTTTCTTT.

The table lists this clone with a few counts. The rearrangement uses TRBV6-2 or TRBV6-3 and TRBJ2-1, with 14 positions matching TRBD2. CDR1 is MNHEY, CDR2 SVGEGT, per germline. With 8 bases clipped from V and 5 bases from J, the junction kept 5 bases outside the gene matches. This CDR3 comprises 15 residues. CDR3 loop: CASGLGLAGDNEQFF. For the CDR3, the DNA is TGTGCCAGCGGACTGGGACTAGCGGGGGACAATGAGCAGTTCTTC.

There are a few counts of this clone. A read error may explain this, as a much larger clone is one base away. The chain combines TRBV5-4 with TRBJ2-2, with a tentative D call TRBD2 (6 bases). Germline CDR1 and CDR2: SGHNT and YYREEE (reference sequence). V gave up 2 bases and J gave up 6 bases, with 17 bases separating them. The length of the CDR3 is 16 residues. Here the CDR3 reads CASSFRGSGVAGELFF. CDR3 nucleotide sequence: TGTGCCAGCAGCTTTAGGGGATCGGGAGTGGCCGGGGAGCTGTTTTTT.

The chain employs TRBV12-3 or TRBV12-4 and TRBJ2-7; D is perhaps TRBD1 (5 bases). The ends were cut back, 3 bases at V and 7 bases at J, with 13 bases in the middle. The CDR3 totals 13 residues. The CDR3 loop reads CASSFVGQREQYF. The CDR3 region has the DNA TGTGCCAGCAGTTTCGTGGGGCAAAGGGAGCAGTACTTC.

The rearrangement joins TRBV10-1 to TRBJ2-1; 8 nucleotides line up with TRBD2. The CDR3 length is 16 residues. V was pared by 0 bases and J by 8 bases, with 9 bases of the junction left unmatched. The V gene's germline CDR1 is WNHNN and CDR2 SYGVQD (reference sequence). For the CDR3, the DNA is TGCGCCAGCAGTGAGTCGATAGCGGGAAGGGGTCATGAGCAGTTCTTC. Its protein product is CASSESIAGRGHEQFF.

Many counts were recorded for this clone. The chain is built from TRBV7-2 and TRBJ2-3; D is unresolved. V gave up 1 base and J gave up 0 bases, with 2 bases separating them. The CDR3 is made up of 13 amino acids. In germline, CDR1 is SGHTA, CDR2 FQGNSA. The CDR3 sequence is CASSLGSTDTQYF. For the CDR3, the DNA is TGTGCCAGCAGCTTAGGGAGCACAGATACGCAGTATTTT.

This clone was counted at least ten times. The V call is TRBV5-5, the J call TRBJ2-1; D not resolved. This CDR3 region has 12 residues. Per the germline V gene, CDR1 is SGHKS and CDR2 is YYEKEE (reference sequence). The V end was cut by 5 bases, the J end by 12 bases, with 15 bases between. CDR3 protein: CASSPRLGRQFF. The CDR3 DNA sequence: TGTGCCAGCAGTCCCCGGTTAGGTCGGCAGTTCTTC.

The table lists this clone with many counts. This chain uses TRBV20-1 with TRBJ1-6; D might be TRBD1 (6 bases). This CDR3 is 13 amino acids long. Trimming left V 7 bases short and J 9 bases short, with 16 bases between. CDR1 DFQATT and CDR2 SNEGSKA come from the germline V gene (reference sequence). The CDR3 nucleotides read TGCAGTGTTGGGGGGGGGCTCGGTTCACCCCTCCACTTT. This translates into CSVGGGLGSPLHF.